Below are 4 T cell receptor beta chains sequenced from a single sample in a study of cytomegalovirus exposure and HLA in healthy donors. Method: immunoSEQ multiplex PCR; TCRdb's copy keeps in-frame clones and lacks some. The table has approximately 170,000 clones, about 90% seen once. Sequenced input: PBMCs. The receptors here all came from a woman younger than 30 in good health and CMV-seropositive.

The chain joins TRBV7-6 to TRBJ1-1; D ambiguous. The V gene lost 1 base and the J gene lost 5 bases, with 8 bases spanning the gap. CDR1 SGHVS and CDR2 FNYEAQ come from the germline V gene. The CDR3 covers 13 residues. This chain's CDR3 is CASSLDGGTEAFF. As DNA, the CDR3 is TGTGCCAGCAGCTTAGACGGAGGAACTGAAGCTTTCTTT.

This chain uses TRBV11-3 with TRBJ2-1; D uncertain. This CDR3 spans 13 amino acids. The V end lost 5 bases, the J end lost 8 bases, and 13 bases lay between the germline ends. The germline V gene encodes CDR1 SGHNT and CDR2 YENEEA. The CDR3 coding sequence is TGTGCCAGCAGCCCCACTACCTCACATGAGCAGTTCTTC. Translated: CASSPTTSHEQFF.

The chain uses TRBV5-4 and TRBJ1-2; D uncertain. The germline gives CDR1 SGHNT, CDR2 YYREEE (reference sequence). The V end lost 2 bases, the J end lost 7 bases, and 6 bases lay between the germline ends. The CDR3 totals 11 residues. CDR3 amino acids: CASSFEFGYTF. In nucleotides, the CDR3 is TGTGCCAGCAGCTTCGAGTTTGGCTACACCTTC.

The J gene is TRBJ1-2, the V gene TRBV10-1; D is undetermined. CDR1 WNHNN and CDR2 SYGVQD come from the germline V gene (reference sequence). V lost 6 bases to trimming and J lost 7 bases, with 12 bases between them. The CDR3 runs to 12 residues. The CDR3 DNA reads as TGCGCCAGCAGCAATGGACTGGTTGGCTACACCTTC. It yields the protein CASSNGLVGYTF.